Presented here are 30 T cell receptor beta chains from one specimen sequenced in a study of T cells after yellow fever vaccination. One entry per CDR3 protein results from TCRdb running MiXCR on the 5' RACE reads. Among about 340,000 distinct CDR3 sequences, around 12% were seen once, and the ten largest hold roughly 3.1%. The sample here was CD4+ T cells sorted from PBMCs, taken 15 days after the yellow fever booster vaccination. Receptors originate from a man aged 18 to 30 who received the YFV17D yellow fever vaccine.

This clonotype appeared a few times. This chain joins TRBV9 and TRBJ2-7; 7 bases fit TRBD1. The ends lost 0 bases at V and 5 bases at J; junction bases unmatched: 8. The CDR3 sequence is 15 residues long. CDR1 SGDLS and CDR2 YYNGEE come from the germline V gene. CDR3 region: CASSVGMRGQNEQYF. The CDR3 DNA reads as TGTGCCAGCAGCGTAGGTATGAGGGGGCAAAACGAGCAGTACTTC.

A few counts support this clonotype. This sequence joins TRBV27 and TRBJ2-2; 13 nucleotides agree with TRBD2. CDR1 MNHEY and CDR2 SMNVEV come from the germline V gene (reference sequence). Trimming cost V 6 bases and J 4 bases; bases outside gene matches: 14. The CDR3 consists of 19 residues. The CDR3 DNA is TGTGCCAGCAGCTATGAGACTAGCGGGGGGACCCCGGGCACCGGGGAGCTGTTTTTT. It encodes CASSYETSGGTPGTGELFF.

This chain joins TRBV7-9 and TRBJ1-1; D is perhaps TRBD1 (6 bases). V was cut by 5 bases and J by 7 bases, with 17 bases left in between. The CDR3 covers 14 residues. Looked up from germline, CDR1 is SEHNR and CDR2 is FQNEAQ (reference sequence). The CDR3 spells CASSLNGGQGEAFF. In nucleotides, the CDR3 is TGTGCCAGCAGCCTGAACGGGGGGCAGGGTGAAGCTTTCTTT.

The table lists this clonotype with many counts. The genes are TRBV10-3 and TRBJ2-7; 9 bases match TRBD1. CDR1 and CDR2 from the germline V gene are ENHRY and SYGVKD. Trimming took 10 bases from V and 2 from J; bases not matched to a gene: 6. The CDR3 consists of 13 residues. CDR3 in amino acids: CATQGQGPYEQYF. DNA of the CDR3: TGTGCCACGCAAGGACAGGGGCCCTACGAGCAGTACTTC.

The chain recombines TRBV20-1 with TRBJ2-3; D possibly corresponds to TRBD2 (6 bases). In germline, CDR1 is DFQATT, CDR2 SNEGSKA (reference sequence). V was shortened by 0 bases and J by 2 bases, with 18 bases between the two germline ends. This CDR3 region has 17 residues. CDR3 bases: TGCAGTGCTAGAGAGTTAAAGGGGACTTCACACACAGATACGCAGTATTTT. Its translation: CSARELKGTSHTDTQYF.

In this sample, this clonotype turned up many times. J is TRBJ1-5 and V is TRBV6-2 or TRBV6-3, with no clear D. The CDR3 runs to 14 residues. V lost 6 bases to trimming and J lost 4 bases, with 13 bases between them. Germline CDR1 is MNHEY and CDR2 is SVGEGT. The CDR3 spells CASRIIGLNQPQHF. CDR3 nucleotide sequence: TGTGCCAGCAGGATCATAGGGCTGAATCAGCCCCAGCATTTT.

The J gene is TRBJ1-5, the V gene TRBV3-1; D uncertain. Germline V CDR1 and CDR2: LGHDT, YNNKEL (reference sequence). V dropped 4 bases and J dropped 5 bases, with 15 bases sitting between them. There are 15 residues in the CDR3. CDR3 protein: CASSPSFREHQPQHF. CDR3 bases: TGTGCCAGCAGCCCCTCGTTTCGGGAACATCAGCCCCAGCATTTT.

This clonotype has only a few counts. The CDR3 region is CASSVLAMAYNEQFF. CDR3 DNA sequence: TGTGCCAGCAGCGTCCTAGCAATGGCCTACAATGAGCAGTTCTTC. V is TRBV9 and J is TRBJ2-1; D possibly corresponds to TRBD2 (5 bases). Deletions cut 2 bases from V and 2 bases from J, with 11 bases between. This CDR3 has 15 amino acids. Germline CDR1 is SGDLS and CDR2 is YYNGEE.

This chain connects TRBV7-6 to TRBJ1-6, with a possible D match to TRBD1 (6 bases). Germline CDR1 is SGHVS and CDR2 is FNYEAQ. The V gene lost 8 bases and the J gene lost 11 bases, with 16 bases spanning the gap. This CDR3 spans 13 amino acids. DNA for the CDR3: TGTGCCAGCTCCCAGGAGGGGGAGGCACCCCTCCACTTT. Translation: CASSQEGEAPLHF.

This sequence joins TRBV9 and TRBJ1-4, with 7 nucleotides matching TRBD1. This CDR3 comprises 15 residues. After removal of 3 bases from V and 7 bases from J, the junction contained 9 bases not matched to a gene. Germline V gene lookup returns CDR1 SGDLS and CDR2 YYNGEE. The CDR3 nucleotides read TGTGCCAGCAGCGAAACACAGGGGAGCAGTGAAAAACTGTTTTTT. As protein: CASSETQGSSEKLFF.

The V call is TRBV7-3, the J call TRBJ2-3; D call uncertain. Trimming removed 5 bases at V and 1 base at J, with 13 bases between. Per germline, CDR1 SGHTA and CDR2 FQGTGA. The CDR3 runs 15 residues. DNA for the CDR3: TGTGCCAGCAGCAAAGTCAGCGCTGGCACAGATACGCAGTATTTT. Translating it yields CASSKVSAGTDTQYF.

This clonotype came up a few times. One end of the junction does not line up with germline, which may come from a read error. This rearrangement joins TRBV30 to TRBJ1-5, with 10 bases that match TRBD1. Germline CDR1 and CDR2: GTSNPN and SVGIG (reference sequence). CDR3 length equals 14 residues. The CDR3 nucleotides are TGTGCCTGGAGCCAGACAGGGGGCAAGCAGCCCCAGCATTTT. Its translation: CAWSQTGGKQPQHF.

This clonotype was picked up a small number of times. The chain uses TRBV5-1 and TRBJ2-4; D may be TRBD2 (7 bases). Germline-derived CDR1 and CDR2 are SGHRS and YFSETQ. The V and J ends lost 0 bases and 6 bases respectively, with 13 bases between them. This CDR3 region has 15 residues. The CDR3 nucleotides are TGCGCCAGCAGCTTGGTCGGGGGGCGACGAAACATTCAGTACTTC. This codes for CASSLVGGRRNIQYF.

The DNA of the CDR3 is TGTGCCAGCAGCTTTGCAGGGGGACGTGAAGCTTTCTTT. Translation gives CASSFAGGREAFF. This sequence joins TRBV7-9 and TRBJ1-1; 7 bases align to TRBD1. This CDR3 has 13 amino acids. Germline-derived CDR1 and CDR2 are SEHNR and FQNEAQ (reference sequence). With 3 bases clipped from V and 7 bases from J, the junction kept 5 bases outside the gene matches.

This clonotype showed up just a few times. The chain recombines TRBV6-2 or TRBV6-3 with TRBJ2-7; 7 nucleotides align to TRBD1. V was pared by 2 bases and J by 3 bases, with 4 bases of the junction left unmatched. Germline V gene lookup returns CDR1 MNHEY and CDR2 SVGEGT. The CDR3 spans 14 residues. The CDR3 region is CASSYAGQDYEQYV. The CDR3 coding sequence is TGTGCCAGCAGTTACGCCGGACAGGACTACGAGCAGTACGTC.

The chain couples TRBV6-5 to TRBJ1-2, with D maybe TRBD1 (6 bases). The ends were cut back, 4 bases at V and 1 base at J, with 13 bases in the middle. The CDR3 is 15 residues long. Germline V CDR1 and CDR2: MNHEY, SVGAGI. The CDR3 nucleotides read TGTGCCAGCAGTTTACACGGACAGTTTAACTATGGCTACACCTTC. This sequence encodes CASSLHGQFNYGYTF.

Many counts were recorded for this clonotype. V gene TRBV11-2 combines with J gene TRBJ2-7; the match to TRBD1 covers 7 bases. V gave up 6 bases and J gave up 5 bases; unmatched junction bases: 4. There are 12 residues in the CDR3. Germline CDR1 and CDR2: SGHAT and FQNNGV. CDR3 in amino acids: CASSTQGNEQYV. The CDR3 DNA is TGTGCCAGCAGTACACAGGGGAACGAGCAGTACGTC.

In this sample, this clonotype turned up a few times. The CDR3 protein is CASSQVGERNTIYF. CDR3 nucleotides: TGTGCCAGCAGCCAAGTGGGGGAGAGAAACACCATATATTTT. The genes are TRBV4-2 and TRBJ1-3; a possible D gene is TRBD1 (5 bases). Germline V CDR1 and CDR2: LGHNA, YNFKEQ. The length of the CDR3 is 14 residues. Trimming left V 1 base short and J 5 bases short, with 9 bases between.

This clonotype was seen a few times. The CDR3 DNA sequence: TGCAGTGCCCCACAGGGCCTTAATGAAAAACTGTTTTTT. This encodes CSAPQGLNEKLFF. This chain joins TRBV20-1 and TRBJ1-4, with a possible D match to TRBD1 (6 bases). V lost 6 bases and J lost 4, with 12 bases in between. Germline V gives CDR1 DFQATT, CDR2 SNEGSKA (reference sequence). CDR3 length equals 13 residues.

This clonotype occurred a few times. The chain joins TRBV12-3 or TRBV12-4 to TRBJ1-5; tentatively, D is TRBD1 (5 bases). The CDR3 covers 14 residues. Trimming removed 3 bases at V and 4 bases at J, with 10 bases between. The CDR3 DNA sequence: TGTGCCAGCAGTTTGGGGACGGTGAATCAGCCCCAGCATTTT. Its protein product is CASSLGTVNQPQHF.

V and J are TRBV28 and TRBJ1-2; unclear D gene. Trimming removed 8 bases at V and 7 bases at J, with 11 bases between. Looked up from germline, CDR1 is MDHEN and CDR2 is SYDVKM. The CDR3 is made up of 11 amino acids. The CDR3 DNA is TGTGCCAGCGGGTCACCCGGTGGCTACACCTTC. Its protein product is CASGSPGGYTF.

This clonotype has just a few counts. The V and J genes are TRBV11-2 and TRBJ2-4; D remains unclear. This CDR3 is built from 13 residues. Trimming removed 0 bases from V and 7 bases from J, with 7 bases in between. The germline gives CDR1 SGHAT, CDR2 FQNNGV. DNA for the CDR3: TGTGCCAGCAGCTTAGATCTATACAACATTCAGTACTTC. Protein sequence: CASSLDLYNIQYF.

V usage is TRBV2 and J usage is TRBJ1-1; D perhaps matches TRBD1 (5 bases). V lost 10 bases and J 7 bases, leaving 16 bases between the germline ends. Germline V lookup: CDR1 SNHLY, CDR2 FYNNEI. The CDR3 sequence is 12 residues long. This CDR3 is CAIEGSGDEAFF. The CDR3 nucleotides read TGTGCCATCGAGGGGAGCGGAGATGAAGCTTTCTTT.

The chain has TRBV5-1 and TRBJ2-7, with TRBD1 identical over 10 bases. The CDR3 contains 14 residues. Germline V CDR1 and CDR2: SGHRS, YFSETQ. V dropped 6 bases and J dropped 5; count of bases not matched to a gene: 8. The CDR3 DNA reads as TGCGCCAGCACCAGACAGGGGGCTTATCACGAGCAGTACTTC. It translates to CASTRQGAYHEQYF.

In its sample, this clonotype was seen many times. This chain connects TRBV7-9 to TRBJ2-5; possible D gene TRBD1, 5 bases. The germline gives CDR1 SEHNR, CDR2 FQNEAQ (reference sequence). The CDR3 spans 13 residues. V was trimmed by 5 bases and J by 4 bases, leaving 11 bases between them. In DNA, the CDR3 is TGTGCCAGCAGCCTGAATACAGGAGAGACCCAGTACTTC. Its translation is CASSLNTGETQYF.

This clonotype was seen at least ten times. The J gene is TRBJ1-2, the V gene TRBV30; D not resolved. Deletions cut 2 bases from V and 3 bases from J, with 7 bases between. CDR1 GTSNPN and CDR2 SVGIG come from the germline V gene (reference sequence). CDR3 length equals 12 residues. CDR3 in amino acids: CAWSQVDYGYTF. CDR3 nucleotide sequence: TGTGCCTGGAGTCAAGTAGACTATGGCTACACCTTC.

The sample holds a few counts of this clonotype. This chain joins TRBV10-1 and TRBJ2-1; weak D call: TRBD2 (6 bases). V was pared by 0 bases and J by 10 bases, with 10 bases between. The CDR3 spans 13 residues. CDR1 and CDR2 from the germline V gene are WNHNN and SYGVQD (reference sequence). DNA for the CDR3: TGCGCCAGCAGTGAGTCGGGGGGAAGGGAGCAGTTCTTC. Protein sequence: CASSESGGREQFF.

Of note for this clonotype: At one of its ends the junction is not consistent with the germline gene, which may arise from a read error. The V call is TRBV10-3, the J call TRBJ1-2; 10 bases are shared with TRBD1. The CDR3 sequence is 18 residues long. Germline CDR1 ENHRY, CDR2 SYGVKD. The CDR3 sequence: CAISKSSGQGTGNYGYTF. The CDR3 coding sequence is TGTGCCATCAGTAAGTCCTCGGGACAGGGGACCGGTAACTATGGCTACACCTTC.

In its sample, this clonotype was seen many times. The rearrangement links TRBV2 to TRBJ2-7; D is perhaps TRBD1 (6 bases). Trimming shortened V by 6 bases and J by 5 bases, and 14 bases separated the two germline ends. The CDR3 sequence is 13 residues long. CDR1 SNHLY and CDR2 FYNNEI come from the germline V gene. CDR3 sequence reads: CASSLWGPHEQYV. In DNA, the CDR3 is TGTGCCAGCAGCCTGTGGGGGCCCCACGAGCAGTACGTC.

This clonotype was observed a few times. The chain employs TRBV6-2 or TRBV6-3 and TRBJ2-3; possibly TRBD1 for D (5 bases). CDR1 MNHEY and CDR2 SVGEGT come from the germline V gene. V lost 0 bases, J lost 2 bases, and 15 bases lay in between. The CDR3 totals 17 residues. The CDR3 loop reads CASSYSRIGRDTDTQYF. The CDR3 bases are TGTGCCAGCAGTTACTCGAGAATCGGCAGGGACACAGATACGCAGTATTTT.